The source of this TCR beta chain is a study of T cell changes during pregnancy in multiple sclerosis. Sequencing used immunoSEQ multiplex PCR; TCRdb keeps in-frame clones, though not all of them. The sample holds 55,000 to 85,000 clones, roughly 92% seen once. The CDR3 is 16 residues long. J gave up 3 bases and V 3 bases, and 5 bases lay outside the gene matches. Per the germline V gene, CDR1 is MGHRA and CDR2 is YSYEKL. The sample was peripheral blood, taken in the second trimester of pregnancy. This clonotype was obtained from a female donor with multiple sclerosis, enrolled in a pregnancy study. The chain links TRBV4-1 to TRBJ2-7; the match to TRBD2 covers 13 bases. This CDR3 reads CASSQELAGGRYEQYF. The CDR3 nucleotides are TGCGCCAGCAGCCAGGAACTAGCGGGAGGGCGCTACGAGCAGTACTTC.